The TCR beta chain under discussion was sequenced for a study of T-cell reconstitution after alpha-beta-depleted transplantation in children. The authors prepared the TCRbeta library with unique molecular identifiers. One entry per CDR3 protein results from TCRdb running MiXCR on the PCR reads. The sample has around 370,000 distinct CDR3 sequences, 9% to 12% seen once; the top ten hold approximately 2.3%. With 6 bases removed from V and 0 bases from J, the gap between germline ends came to 8 bases. The CDR3 consists of 14 residues. Looked up from germline, CDR1 is SEHNR and CDR2 is FQNEAQ (reference sequence). Many counts were recorded for this clonotype.

The chain uses TRBV7-9 and TRBJ1-4; D unclear. The material was PBMCs from the stem cell graft donor, obtained from the stem cell graft. The TCR originated in a human donor who donated a stem cell graft to a child with acute lymphoblastic leukemia. The CDR3 sequence: CASREVATNEKLFF. CDR3 bases: TGTGCCAGCAGGGAGGTTGCAACTAATGAAAAACTGTTTTTT.